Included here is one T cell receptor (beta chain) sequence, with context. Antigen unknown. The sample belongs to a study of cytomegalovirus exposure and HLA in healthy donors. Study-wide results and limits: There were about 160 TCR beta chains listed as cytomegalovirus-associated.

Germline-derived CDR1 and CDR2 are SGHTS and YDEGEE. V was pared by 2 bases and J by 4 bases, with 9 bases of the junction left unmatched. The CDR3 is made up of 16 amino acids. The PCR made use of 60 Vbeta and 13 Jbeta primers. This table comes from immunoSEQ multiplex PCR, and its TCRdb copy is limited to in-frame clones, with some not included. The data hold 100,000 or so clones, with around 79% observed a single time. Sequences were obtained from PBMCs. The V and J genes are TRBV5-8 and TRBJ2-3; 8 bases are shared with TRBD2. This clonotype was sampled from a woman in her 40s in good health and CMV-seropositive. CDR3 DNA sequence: TGTGCCAGCAGCTTAATGGGCGGGAGGAGAGCAGATACGCAGTATTTT. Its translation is CASSLMGGRRADTQYF.